This TCR beta chain was observed in a study of early stage breast cancer tumors. CDR1 is SEHNR and CDR2 is FQNEAQ in the germline V gene (reference sequence). V dropped 5 bases and J dropped 5 bases, with 10 bases sitting between them. The CDR3 totals 12 residues. Remarks on this clone: Its cognate antigen is unknown.

Each sample had two DNA replicates, about 0.47 ug blood or around 1.4 ug tissue. TCRdb's copy holds only in-frame clones and misses some; the assay was immunoSEQ multiplex PCR. This table has roughly 10,000 clones, approximately 70% appearing once. The study's findings and limits: Commonly generated sequences made up most enriched TCRB sequences shared between patients.

The sequence was obtained from a person between 50 and 60 years old with breast cancer. The sample taken for sequencing was breast tumor tissue. The chain links TRBV7-9 to TRBJ2-7; D uncertain. The CDR3 nucleotides read TGTGCCAGCAGCCGCATTGAGAACGAGCAGTACTTC. Its translation: CASSRIENEQYF.